This T cell receptor beta chain was recorded in a study of cytomegalovirus exposure and HLA in healthy donors. As to this clone: Its antigen remains unknown.

The PCR had 60 Vbeta and 13 Jbeta primers. This table comes from immunoSEQ multiplex PCR, and its TCRdb copy is limited to in-frame clones, with some not included. In the table there are some 160,000 clones, 76% of which are singletons. Findings of the study overall: In a later analysis, TCR beta V- and J-gene trimming was associated with a missense DCLRE1C variant.

Trimming stripped 0 bases from V and 8 bases from J, with 13 bases between. There are 15 residues in the CDR3. Germline V gene sequence: CDR1 MNHNS, CDR2 SASEGT. The chain has TRBV6-1 and TRBJ1-4, with a weak D call TRBD1 (6 bases). This TCR came from a woman in her forties in good health and CMV-seronegative. Material: PBMCs. The CDR3, as DNA: TGTGCCAGCAGTGAAGCTACAGGGATACGGGAAAAACTGTTTTTT. It yields the protein CASSEATGIREKLFF.